The sample holds one count of the clone carrying this TCR beta chain. Produced via immunoSEQ multiplex PCR; TCRdb's table is partial and in-frame only. The sample includes 130,000 or so clones, roughly two thirds of them seen just once. This sample is drawn from a study of blood T cell repertoires in COVID-19. Across the study: T cells, B-cell-depleted T cells, or PBMCs provided the cDNA or gDNA that served as material.

The germline V gene has CDR1 GTSNPN and CDR2 SVGIG (reference sequence). The CDR3 loop spans 16 amino acids. The J segment lost 3 bases and the V segment lost 3 bases, leaving 11 bases of the junction unmatched. The receptor was isolated from a woman between 65 and 79 years old with acute or convalescent COVID-19. Sequenced: peripheral blood. The rearrangement links TRBV30 to TRBJ1-5; 7 bases map to TRBD1. CDR3 nucleotide sequence: TGTGCCTGGAGCTTCCGGGTGACAGGGAACAATCAGCCCCAGCATTTT. This translates into CAWSFRVTGNNQPQHF.